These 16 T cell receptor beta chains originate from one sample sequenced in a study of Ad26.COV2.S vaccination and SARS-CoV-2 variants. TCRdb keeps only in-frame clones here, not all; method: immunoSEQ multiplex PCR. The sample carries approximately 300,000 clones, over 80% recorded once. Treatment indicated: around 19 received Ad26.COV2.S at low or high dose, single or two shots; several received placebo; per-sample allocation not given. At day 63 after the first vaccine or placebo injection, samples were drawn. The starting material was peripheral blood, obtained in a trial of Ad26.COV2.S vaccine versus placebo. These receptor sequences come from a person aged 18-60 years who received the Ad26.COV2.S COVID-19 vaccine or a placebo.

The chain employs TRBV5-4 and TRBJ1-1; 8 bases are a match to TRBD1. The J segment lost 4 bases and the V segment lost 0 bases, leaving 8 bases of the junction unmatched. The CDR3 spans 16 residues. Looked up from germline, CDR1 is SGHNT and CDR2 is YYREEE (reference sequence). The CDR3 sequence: CASSLEGQGFGTEAFF. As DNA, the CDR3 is TGTGCCAGCAGCTTGGAAGGACAGGGTTTTGGCACTGAAGCTTTCTTT.

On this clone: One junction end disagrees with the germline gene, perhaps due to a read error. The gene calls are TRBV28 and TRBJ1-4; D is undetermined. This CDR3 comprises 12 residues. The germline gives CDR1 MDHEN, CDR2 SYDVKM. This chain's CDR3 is CASSIRHLKRHF. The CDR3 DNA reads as TGTGCCAGCAGTATTCGACATTTGAAGCGCCATTTT.

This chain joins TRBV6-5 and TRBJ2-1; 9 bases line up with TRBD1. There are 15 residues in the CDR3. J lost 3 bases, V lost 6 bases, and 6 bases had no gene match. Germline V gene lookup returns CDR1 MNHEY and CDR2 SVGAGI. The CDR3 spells CASRDGTGFYNEQFF. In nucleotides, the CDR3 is TGTGCCAGCAGAGACGGGACAGGGTTCTACAATGAGCAGTTCTTC.

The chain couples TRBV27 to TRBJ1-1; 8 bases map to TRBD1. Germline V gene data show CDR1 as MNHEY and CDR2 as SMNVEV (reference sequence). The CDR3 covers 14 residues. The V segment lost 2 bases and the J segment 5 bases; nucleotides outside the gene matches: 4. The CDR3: CASSLRTGLTEAFF. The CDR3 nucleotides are TGTGCCAGCAGTTTACGGACAGGGCTTACTGAAGCTTTCTTT.

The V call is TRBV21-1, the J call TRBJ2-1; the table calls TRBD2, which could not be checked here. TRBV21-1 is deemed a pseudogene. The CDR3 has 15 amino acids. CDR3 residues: CASSKAGGPVCEQFF. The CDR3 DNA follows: TGTGCCAGCAGCAAAGCGGGGGGGCCGGTCTGTGAGCAGTTCTTC.

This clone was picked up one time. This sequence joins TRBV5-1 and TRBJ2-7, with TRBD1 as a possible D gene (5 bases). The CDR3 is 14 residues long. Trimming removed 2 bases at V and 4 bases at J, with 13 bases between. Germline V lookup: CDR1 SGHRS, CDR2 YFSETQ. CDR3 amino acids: CASSLTGPSYEQYF. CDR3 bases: TGCGCCAGCAGCTTAACAGGCCCTTCTTACGAGCAGTACTTC.

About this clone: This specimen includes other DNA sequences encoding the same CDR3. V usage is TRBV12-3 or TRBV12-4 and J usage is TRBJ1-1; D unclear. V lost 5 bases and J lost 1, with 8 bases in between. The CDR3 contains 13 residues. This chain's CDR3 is CASSPRRNTEAFF. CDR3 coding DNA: TGTGCCAGCAGTCCCCGACGGAACACTGAAGCTTTCTTT.

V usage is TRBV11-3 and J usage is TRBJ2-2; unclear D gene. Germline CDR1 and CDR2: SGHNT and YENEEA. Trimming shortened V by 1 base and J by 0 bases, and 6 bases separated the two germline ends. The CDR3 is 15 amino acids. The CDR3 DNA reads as TGTGCCAGCAGCTTAGGTTCTGCGAACACCGGGGAGCTGTTTTTT. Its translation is CASSLGSANTGELFF.

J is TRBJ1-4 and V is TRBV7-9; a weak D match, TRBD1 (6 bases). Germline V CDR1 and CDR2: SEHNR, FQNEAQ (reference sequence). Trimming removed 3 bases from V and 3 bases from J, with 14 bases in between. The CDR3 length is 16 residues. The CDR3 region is CASSFDRISANEKLFF. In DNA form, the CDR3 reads TGTGCCAGCAGCTTCGACAGGATAAGCGCTAATGAAAAACTGTTTTTT.

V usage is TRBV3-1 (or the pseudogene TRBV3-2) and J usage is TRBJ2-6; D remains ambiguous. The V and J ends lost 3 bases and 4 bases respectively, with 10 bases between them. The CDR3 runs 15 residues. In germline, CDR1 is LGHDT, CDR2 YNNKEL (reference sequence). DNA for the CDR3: TGTGCCAGCAGCCACTACCGGGTCGGGGCCAACGTCCTGACTTTC. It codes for CASSHYRVGANVLTF.

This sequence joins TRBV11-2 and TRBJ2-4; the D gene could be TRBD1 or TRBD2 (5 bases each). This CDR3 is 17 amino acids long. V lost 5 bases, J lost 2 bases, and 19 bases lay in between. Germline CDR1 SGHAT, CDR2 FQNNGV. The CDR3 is CASSPVGIRETKNIQYF. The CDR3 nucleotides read TGTGCCAGCAGCCCGGTTGGTATCAGGGAGACCAAAAACATTCAGTACTTC.

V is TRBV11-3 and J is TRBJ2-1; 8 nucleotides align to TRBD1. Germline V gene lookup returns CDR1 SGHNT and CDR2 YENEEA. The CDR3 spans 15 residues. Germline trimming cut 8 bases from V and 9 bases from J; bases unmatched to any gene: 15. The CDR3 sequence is CASVPGQGAFFEQFF. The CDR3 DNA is TGTGCCAGCGTCCCTGGGCAGGGGGCGTTTTTTGAGCAGTTCTTC.

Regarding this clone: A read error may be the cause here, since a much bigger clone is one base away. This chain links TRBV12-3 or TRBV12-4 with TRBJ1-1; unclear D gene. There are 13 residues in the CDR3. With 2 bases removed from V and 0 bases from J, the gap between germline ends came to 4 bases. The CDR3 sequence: CASSLIMNTEAFF. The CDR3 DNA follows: TGTGCCAGCAGTTTAATAATGAACACTGAAGCTTTCTTT.

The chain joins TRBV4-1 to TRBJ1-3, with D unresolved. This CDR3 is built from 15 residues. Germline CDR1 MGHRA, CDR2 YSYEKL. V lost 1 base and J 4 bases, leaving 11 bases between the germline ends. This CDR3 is CASSQVNLQGNTIYF. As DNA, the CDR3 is TGCGCCAGCAGCCAAGTAAACTTACAGGGAAACACCATATATTTT.

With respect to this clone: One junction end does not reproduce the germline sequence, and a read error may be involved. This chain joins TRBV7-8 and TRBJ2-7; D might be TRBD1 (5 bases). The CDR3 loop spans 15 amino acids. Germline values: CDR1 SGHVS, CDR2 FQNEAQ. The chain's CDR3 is CASSSTATGSFEQYF. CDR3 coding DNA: TGTGCCAGCAGCTCGACAGCCACAGGATCCTTCGAGCAGTACTTC.

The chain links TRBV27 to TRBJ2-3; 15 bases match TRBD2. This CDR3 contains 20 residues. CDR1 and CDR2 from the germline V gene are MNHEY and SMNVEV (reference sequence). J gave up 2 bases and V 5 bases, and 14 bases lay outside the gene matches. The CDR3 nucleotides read TGTGCCAGCAGTCCCAAGGGGGGACTAGCGGGGGGCGGGCCCACAGATACGCAGTATTTT. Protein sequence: CASSPKGGLAGGGPTDTQYF.